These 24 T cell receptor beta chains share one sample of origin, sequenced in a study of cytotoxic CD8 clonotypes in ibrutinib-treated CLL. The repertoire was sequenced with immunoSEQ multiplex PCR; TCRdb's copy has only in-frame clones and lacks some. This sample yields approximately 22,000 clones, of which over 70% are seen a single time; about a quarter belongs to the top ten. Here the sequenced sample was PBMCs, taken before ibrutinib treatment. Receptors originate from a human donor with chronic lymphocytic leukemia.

The CDR3 DNA sequence: TGCGCCAGCAGACGTACATTTGGGGCGCAAGGGGCCAACGTCCTGACTTTC. Protein sequence: CASRRTFGAQGANVLTF. The genes are TRBV5-1 and TRBJ2-6; tentatively, D is TRBD1 (5 bases). This CDR3 is 17 amino acids long. The ends were cut back, 5 bases at V and 4 bases at J, with 19 bases in the middle. Germline V gene lookup returns CDR1 SGHRS and CDR2 YFSETQ.

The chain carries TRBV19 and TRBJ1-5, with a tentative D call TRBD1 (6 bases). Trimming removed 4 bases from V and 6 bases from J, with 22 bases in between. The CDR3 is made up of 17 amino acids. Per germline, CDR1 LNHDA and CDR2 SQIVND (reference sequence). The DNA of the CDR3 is TGTGCCAGTAGTACCCCCAGATTTCGGGACATCGCTCAGCCCCAGCATTTT. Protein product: CASSTPRFRDIAQPQHF.

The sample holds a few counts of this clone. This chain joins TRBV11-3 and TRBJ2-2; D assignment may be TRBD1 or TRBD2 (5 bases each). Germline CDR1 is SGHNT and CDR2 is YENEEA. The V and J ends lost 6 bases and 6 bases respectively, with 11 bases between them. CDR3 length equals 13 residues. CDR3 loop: CASSSRDPGELFF. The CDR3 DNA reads TGTGCCAGCAGTAGCAGGGACCCCGGGGAGCTGTTTTTT.

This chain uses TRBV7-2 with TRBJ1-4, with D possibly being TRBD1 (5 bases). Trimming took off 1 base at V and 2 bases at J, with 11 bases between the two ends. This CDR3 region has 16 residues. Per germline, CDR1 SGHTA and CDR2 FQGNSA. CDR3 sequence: CASSLGRGRTNEKLFF. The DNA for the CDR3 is TGTGCCAGCAGCTTAGGCCGGGGGAGGACTAATGAAAAACTGTTTTTT.

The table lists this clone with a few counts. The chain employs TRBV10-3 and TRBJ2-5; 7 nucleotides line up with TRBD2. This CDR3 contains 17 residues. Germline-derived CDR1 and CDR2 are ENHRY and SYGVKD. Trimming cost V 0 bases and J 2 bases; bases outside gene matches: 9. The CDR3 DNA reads TGTGCCATCAGTGAGTCGACTCCGCGGGGGATACAAGAGACCCAGTACTTC. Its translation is CAISESTPRGIQETQYF.

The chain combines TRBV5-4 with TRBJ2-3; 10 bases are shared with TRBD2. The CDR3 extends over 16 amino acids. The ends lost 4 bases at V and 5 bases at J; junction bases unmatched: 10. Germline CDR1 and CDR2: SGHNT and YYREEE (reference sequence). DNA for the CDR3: TGTGCCAGCAGCCAAGAGTCTAGCGGGAGTATAGATACGCAGTATTTT. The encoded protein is CASSQESSGSIDTQYF.

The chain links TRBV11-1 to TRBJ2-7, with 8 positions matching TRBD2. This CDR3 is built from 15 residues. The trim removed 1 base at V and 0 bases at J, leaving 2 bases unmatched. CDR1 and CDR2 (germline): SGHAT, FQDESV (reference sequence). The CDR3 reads CASSLVGTSSYEQYF. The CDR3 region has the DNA TGTGCCAGCAGCTTAGTTGGGACTAGCTCCTACGAGCAGTACTTC. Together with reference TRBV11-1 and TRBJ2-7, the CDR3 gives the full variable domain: EAEVAQSPRYKITEKSQAVAFWCDPISGHATLYWYRQILGQGPELLVQFQDESVVDDSQLPKDRFSAERLKGVDSTLKIQPAELGDSAMYLCASSLVGTSSYEQYFGPGTRLTVT.

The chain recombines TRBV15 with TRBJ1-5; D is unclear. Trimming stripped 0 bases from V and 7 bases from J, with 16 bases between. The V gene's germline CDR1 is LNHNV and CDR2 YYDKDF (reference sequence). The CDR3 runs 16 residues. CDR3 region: CATSRESTQREQPQHF. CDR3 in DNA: TGTGCCACCAGCAGAGAAAGCACACAGCGGGAACAGCCCCAGCATTTT.

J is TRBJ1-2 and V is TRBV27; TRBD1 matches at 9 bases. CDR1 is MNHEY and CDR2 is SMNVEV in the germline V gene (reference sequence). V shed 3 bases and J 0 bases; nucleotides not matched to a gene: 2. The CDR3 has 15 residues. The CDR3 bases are TGTGCCAGCAGTTTCGGGACAGGGACTAACTATGGCTACACCTTC. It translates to CASSFGTGTNYGYTF.

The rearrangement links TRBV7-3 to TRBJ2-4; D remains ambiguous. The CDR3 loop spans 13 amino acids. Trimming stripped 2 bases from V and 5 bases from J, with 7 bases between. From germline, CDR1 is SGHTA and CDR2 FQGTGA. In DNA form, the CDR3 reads TGTGCCAGCAGCTTAGGCGGTGAAAACATTCAGTACTTC. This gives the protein CASSLGGENIQYF.

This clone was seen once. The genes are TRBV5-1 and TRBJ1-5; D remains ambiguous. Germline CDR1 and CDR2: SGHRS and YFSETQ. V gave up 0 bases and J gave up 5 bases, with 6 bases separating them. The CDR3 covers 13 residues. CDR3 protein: CASSLGMDQPQHF. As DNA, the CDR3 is TGCGCCAGCAGCTTGGGAATGGATCAGCCCCAGCATTTT.

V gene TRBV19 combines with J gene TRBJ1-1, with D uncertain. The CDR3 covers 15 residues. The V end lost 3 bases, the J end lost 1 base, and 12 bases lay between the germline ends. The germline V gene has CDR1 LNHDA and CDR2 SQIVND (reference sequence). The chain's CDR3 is CASSIRRGGNTEAFF. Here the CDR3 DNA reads TGTGCCAGTAGTATCCGCCGAGGAGGGAACACTGAAGCTTTCTTT.

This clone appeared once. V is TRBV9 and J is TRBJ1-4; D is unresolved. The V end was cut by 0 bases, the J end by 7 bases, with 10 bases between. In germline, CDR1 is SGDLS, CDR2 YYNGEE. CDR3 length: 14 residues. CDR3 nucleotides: TGTGCCAGCAGCGTAGGGACGAAGGGTGAAAAACTGTTTTTT. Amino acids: CASSVGTKGEKLFF.

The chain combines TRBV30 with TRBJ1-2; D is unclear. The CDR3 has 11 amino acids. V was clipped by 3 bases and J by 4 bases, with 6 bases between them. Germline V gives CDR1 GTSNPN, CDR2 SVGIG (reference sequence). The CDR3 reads CAWSSLYGYTF. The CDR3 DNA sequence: TGTGCCTGGAGCAGCCTCTATGGCTACACCTTC.

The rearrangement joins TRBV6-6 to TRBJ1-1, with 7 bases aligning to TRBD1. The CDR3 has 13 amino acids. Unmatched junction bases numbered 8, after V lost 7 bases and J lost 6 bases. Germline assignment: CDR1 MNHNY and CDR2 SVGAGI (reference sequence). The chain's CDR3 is CASKGSTGSEAFF. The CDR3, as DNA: TGTGCCAGCAAAGGATCGACAGGGTCTGAAGCTTTCTTT.

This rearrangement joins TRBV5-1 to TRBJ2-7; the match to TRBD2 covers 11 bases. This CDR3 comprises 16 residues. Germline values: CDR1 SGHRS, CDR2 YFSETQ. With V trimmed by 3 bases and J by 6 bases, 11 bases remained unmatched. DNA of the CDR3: TGCGCCAGCAGCTCCGAAACGGGACTAGCGGAAGGCGAGCAGTACTTC. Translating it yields CASSSETGLAEGEQYF.

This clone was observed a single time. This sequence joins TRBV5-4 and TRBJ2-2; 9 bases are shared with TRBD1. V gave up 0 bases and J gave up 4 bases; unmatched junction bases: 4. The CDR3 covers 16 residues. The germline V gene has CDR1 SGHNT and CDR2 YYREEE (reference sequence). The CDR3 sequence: CASSLAGDRVTGELFF. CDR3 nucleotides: TGTGCCAGCAGCTTGGCCGGGGACAGGGTCACCGGGGAGCTGTTTTTT.

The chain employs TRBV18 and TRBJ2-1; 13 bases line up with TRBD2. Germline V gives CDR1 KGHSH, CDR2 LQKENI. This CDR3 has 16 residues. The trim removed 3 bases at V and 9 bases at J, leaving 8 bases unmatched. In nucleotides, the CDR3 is TGTGCCAGCTCACCCAGGACTAGCGGGAGTCGTGCTGAGCAGTTCTTC. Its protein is CASSPRTSGSRAEQFF.

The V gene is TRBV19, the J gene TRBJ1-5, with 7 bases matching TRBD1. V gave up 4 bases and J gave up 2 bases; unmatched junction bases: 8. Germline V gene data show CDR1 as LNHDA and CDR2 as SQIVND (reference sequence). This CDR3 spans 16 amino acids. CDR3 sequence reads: CASSTRQGIGNQPQHF. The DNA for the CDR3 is TGTGCCAGTAGTACGCGACAGGGCATAGGCAATCAGCCCCAGCATTTT.

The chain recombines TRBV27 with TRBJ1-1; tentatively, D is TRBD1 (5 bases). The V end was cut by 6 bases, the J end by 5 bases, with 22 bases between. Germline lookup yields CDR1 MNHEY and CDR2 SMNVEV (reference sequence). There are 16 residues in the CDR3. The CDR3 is CASRLLTGGLRTEAFF. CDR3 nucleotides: TGTGCCAGCAGACTTCTAACGGGGGGTTTGAGAACTGAAGCTTTCTTT.

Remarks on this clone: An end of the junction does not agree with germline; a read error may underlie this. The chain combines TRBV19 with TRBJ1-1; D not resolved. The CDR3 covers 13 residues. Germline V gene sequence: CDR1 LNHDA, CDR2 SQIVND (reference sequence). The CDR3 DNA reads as TGTGCCAGTAGTATGGGTTTTGGCACGGAGGAGATTTTT. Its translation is CASSMGFGTEEIF. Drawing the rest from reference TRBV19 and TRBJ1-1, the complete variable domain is DGGITQSPKYLFRKEGQNVTLSCEQNLNHDAMYWYRQDPGQGLRLIYYSQIVNDFQKGDIAEGYSVSREKKESFPLTVTSAQKNPTAFYLCASSMGFGTEEIFGQGTRLTVV.

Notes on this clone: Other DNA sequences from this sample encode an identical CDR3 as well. The CDR3 reads CASSPTSGGTYEQYF. CDR3 bases: TGTGCCAGCAGCCCAACTAGCGGGGGGACCTACGAGCAGTACTTC. The gene calls are TRBV7-2 and TRBJ2-7, with TRBD2 identical over 12 bases. The CDR3 spans 15 residues. Germline-derived CDR1 and CDR2 are SGHTA and FQGNSA. The V segment lost 5 bases and the J segment 2 bases; nucleotides outside the gene matches: 4. The full variable domain, in which reference TRBV7-2 and TRBJ2-7 provide the parts outside the CDR3, is GAGVSQSPSNKVTEKGKDVELRCDPISGHTALYWYRQSLGQGLEFLIYFQGNSAPDKSGLPSDRFSAERTGGSVSTLTIQRTQQEDSAVYLCASSPTSGGTYEQYFGPGTRLTVT.

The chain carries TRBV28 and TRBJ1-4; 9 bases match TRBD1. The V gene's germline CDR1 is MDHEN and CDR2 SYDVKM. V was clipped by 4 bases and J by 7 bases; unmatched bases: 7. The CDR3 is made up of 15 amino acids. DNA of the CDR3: TGTGCCAGCAGTTCAAACAGGGGGCGGGTTGAAAAACTGTTTTTT. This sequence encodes CASSSNRGRVEKLFF.

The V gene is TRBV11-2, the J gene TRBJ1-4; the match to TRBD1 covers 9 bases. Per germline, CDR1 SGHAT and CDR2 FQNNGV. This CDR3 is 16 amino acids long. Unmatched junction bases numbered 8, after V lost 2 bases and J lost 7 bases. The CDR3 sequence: CASSLPGQGFSEKLFF. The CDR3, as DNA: TGTGCCAGCAGCTTACCGGGACAGGGATTCAGTGAAAAACTGTTTTTT.